The 6 T cell receptor beta chains in this list originate from one sample, sequenced in a study of blood T cell repertoires in COVID-19 (dated by TCRdb to 2020 to 2021). Library preparation employed the immunoSEQ multiplex PCR assay. TCRdb mirrors the immuneACCESS table, restricted to in-frame sequences. Some clones are absent from its copies; in checked studies, under half trace to an unresolved V gene, and the reason for the others is unknown. This sample gives over 80,000 clones in total; under 80% of them show up just once. The ten largest make up 3% to 4.5% of the sample. The sequencing sample was made of peripheral blood. These receptors came from a man aged 65 to 79 with COVID-19, enrolled during active disease.

As for this clone: The junction departs from germline at one end; a sequencing error may be responsible. The chain employs TRBV7-7 and TRBJ2-7; maybe TRBD2 (5 bases). CDR3 length: 13 amino acids. Germline values: CDR1 SSHAT, CDR2 FNYEAQ (reference sequence). The chain's CDR3 is CASTWGEGHEQYF. The CDR3 DNA follows: TGTGCTAGCACCTGGGGAGAGGGCCACGAGCAGTACTTC. The complete variable domain, with remaining parts taken from reference TRBV7-7 and TRBJ2-7, reads GAGVSQSPRYKVTKRGQDVTLRCDPISSHATLYWYQQALGQGPEFLTYFNYEAQPDKSGLPSDRFSAERPEGSISTLTIQRTEQRDSAMYRCASTWGEGHEQYFGPGTRLTVT.

This sequence joins TRBV3-1 (or the pseudogene TRBV3-2) and TRBJ2-1; 10 bases agree with TRBD2. Trimming took 4 bases from V and 4 from J; bases not matched to a gene: 16. The CDR3 sequence is 19 residues long. The V gene's germline CDR1 is LGHDT and CDR2 YNNKEL (reference sequence). CDR3 protein: CASSRTFTVEAGGYNEQFF. The CDR3 DNA reads TGTGCCAGCAGCCGAACCTTTACCGTGGAAGCGGGAGGGTACAATGAGCAGTTCTTC.

This clone came up once. Here the CDR3 reads CASSSLSGRAKYEQYF. In DNA form, the CDR3 reads TGTGCCAGCAGCTCCCTTAGCGGGAGGGCCAAGTACGAGCAGTACTTC. The chain joins TRBV5-4 to TRBJ2-7; TRBD2 matches at 11 bases. This CDR3 contains 16 residues. V was pared by 3 bases and J by 4 bases, with 9 bases of the junction left unmatched. The V gene's germline CDR1 is SGHNT and CDR2 YYREEE (reference sequence).

This clone showed up just a few times. The rearrangement joins TRBV21-1 to TRBJ1-1. TRBV21-1 is tagged as a pseudogene. This CDR3 is 19 amino acids long. CDR3: CASSQTQVTSGRGRTEAFF. The CDR3 DNA reads TGTGCCAGCAGCCAAACCCAGGTAACCTCCGGGCGGGGAAGGACTGAAGCTTTCTTT.

The V and J genes are TRBV3-1 (or the pseudogene TRBV3-2) and TRBJ1-6; 7 bases match TRBD1. J was trimmed by 6 bases and V by 4 bases; bases with no gene match: 12. This CDR3 contains 17 residues. CDR1 LGHDT and CDR2 YNNKEL come from the germline V gene (reference sequence). In DNA form, the CDR3 reads TGTGCCAGCAGCCCAACAGGGACAGCAAGTTTTAATTCACCCCTCCACTTT. Residues: CASSPTGTASFNSPLHF.

The V gene is TRBV19, the J gene TRBJ2-2; 7 bases are shared with TRBD1. V shed 6 bases, J shed 5 bases, and the junction held 3 bases outside the gene matches. Germline V lookup: CDR1 LNHDA, CDR2 SQIVND (reference sequence). This CDR3 contains 13 residues. The CDR3 loop is CASRTGQTGELFF. Written as DNA, the CDR3 is TGTGCCAGTAGGACAGGGCAAACCGGGGAGCTGTTTTTT.